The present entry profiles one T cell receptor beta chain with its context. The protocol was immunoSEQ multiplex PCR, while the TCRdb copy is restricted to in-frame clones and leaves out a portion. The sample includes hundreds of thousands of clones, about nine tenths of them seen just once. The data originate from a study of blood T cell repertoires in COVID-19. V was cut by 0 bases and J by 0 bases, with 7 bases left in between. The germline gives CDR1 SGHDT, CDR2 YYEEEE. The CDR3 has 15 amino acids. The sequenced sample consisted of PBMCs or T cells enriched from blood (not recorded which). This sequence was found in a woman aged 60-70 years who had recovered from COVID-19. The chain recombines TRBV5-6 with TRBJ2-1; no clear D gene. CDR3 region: CASSLGASSYNEQFF. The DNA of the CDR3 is TGTGCCAGCAGCTTGGGCGCTAGCTCCTACAATGAGCAGTTCTTC. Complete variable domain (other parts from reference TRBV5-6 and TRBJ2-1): DAGVTQSPTHLIKTRGQQVTLRCSPKSGHDTVSWYQQALGQGPQFIFQYYEEEERQRGNFPDRFSGHQFPNYSSELNVNALLLGDSALYLCASSLGASSYNEQFFGPGTRLTVL.